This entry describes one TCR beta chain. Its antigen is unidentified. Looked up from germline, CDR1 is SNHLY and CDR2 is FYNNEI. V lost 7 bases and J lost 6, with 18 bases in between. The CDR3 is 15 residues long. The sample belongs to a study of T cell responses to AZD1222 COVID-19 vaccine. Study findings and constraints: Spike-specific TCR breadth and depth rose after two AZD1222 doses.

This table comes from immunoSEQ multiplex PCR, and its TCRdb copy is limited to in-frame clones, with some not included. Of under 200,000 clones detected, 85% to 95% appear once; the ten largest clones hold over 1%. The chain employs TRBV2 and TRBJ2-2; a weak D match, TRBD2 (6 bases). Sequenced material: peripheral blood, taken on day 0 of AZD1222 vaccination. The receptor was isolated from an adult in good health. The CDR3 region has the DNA TGTGCCAGCAACAACCAACTAGCAGGGCCCGGGGAGCTGTTTTTT. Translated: CASNNQLAGPGELFF.